The rows below give T cell receptor beta chains drawn from one sample of a study of blood T cell repertoires in COVID-19. The method was immunoSEQ multiplex PCR; TCRdb's version includes in-frame clones alone and lacks a portion of them. The sample yields approximately 230,000 clones, roughly 80% seen once. The material sequenced was peripheral blood. These receptors came from a man older than 75 with acute or convalescent COVID-19. Both conserved end residues are part of each CDR3. Fields, in order: CDR3 length, V gene, J gene, CDR3 protein.

cdr3_length: 19; v_call: TRBV19; j_call: TRBJ1-3; cdr3_aa: CASSPRQGSLSLDGNTIYF
cdr3_length: 16; v_call: TRBV6-5; j_call: TRBJ1-3; cdr3_aa: CASSYWDSRSGNTIYF
cdr3_length: 16; v_call: TRBV5-4; j_call: TRBJ2-3; cdr3_aa: CASSLATGGQPGTQYF
cdr3_length: 12; v_call: TRBV6-6; j_call: TRBJ1-5; cdr3_aa: CASSGTNQPQHF
cdr3_length: 15; v_call: TRBV4-1; j_call: TRBJ2-1; cdr3_aa: CASSPGTGGRYEQFF
cdr3_length: 14; v_call: TRBV20-1; j_call: TRBJ1-5; cdr3_aa: CSASSVYSNQPQHF
cdr3_length: 14; v_call: TRBV5-6; j_call: TRBJ2-2; cdr3_aa: CASSIDRNTGELFF
cdr3_length: 18; v_call: TRBV24-1; j_call: TRBJ2-3; cdr3_aa: CATSDSGLAGEVTDTQYF
cdr3_length: 18; v_call: TRBV5-1; j_call: TRBJ2-7; cdr3_aa: CASSKILEGTGERDEQYF
cdr3_length: 13; v_call: TRBV7-9; j_call: TRBJ1-6; cdr3_aa: CASSTDSFSPLHF
cdr3_length: 13; v_call: TRBV30; j_call: TRBJ2-7; cdr3_aa: CAWRRKGGYEQYF
cdr3_length: 15; v_call: TRBV30; j_call: TRBJ2-7; cdr3_aa: CAWNPAGGPRNEQYF
cdr3_length: 12; v_call: TRBV28; j_call: TRBJ1-4; cdr3_aa: CASSIGGQKLFF
cdr3_length: 16; v_call: TRBV27; j_call: TRBJ1-5; cdr3_aa: CASSSGRGGSNQPQHF
cdr3_length: 15; v_call: TRBV18; j_call: TRBJ1-2; cdr3_aa: CASSPWQGANYGYTF
cdr3_length: 14; v_call: TRBV7-9; j_call: TRBJ2-3; cdr3_aa: CASSRPIQGDTQYF
cdr3_length: 13; v_call: TRBV2; j_call: TRBJ1-2; cdr3_aa: CASTSGGTVTATF
cdr3_length: 16; v_call: TRBV21-1; j_call: TRBJ1-2; cdr3_aa: CASSNRAGRRAYGYTF
cdr3_length: 14; v_call: TRBV28; j_call: TRBJ1-3; cdr3_aa: CASGTGAKGNTIYF
cdr3_length: 14; v_call: TRBV6-1; j_call: TRBJ2-7; cdr3_aa: CASSEYRLGHEQYF
cdr3_length: 18; v_call: TRBV5-4; j_call: TRBJ2-3; cdr3_aa: CASSSRSPGQGARDTQYF
cdr3_length: 13; v_call: TRBV30; j_call: TRBJ1-4; cdr3_aa: CASTTGGGEKLFF
cdr3_length: 15; v_call: TRBV18; j_call: TRBJ1-6; cdr3_aa: CASSPRTGGNSPLHF
cdr3_length: 16; v_call: TRBV7-9; j_call: TRBJ2-5; cdr3_aa: CASSPIWGARLETQYF
cdr3_length: 17; v_call: TRBV2; j_call: TRBJ2-1; cdr3_aa: CASSDPWVAGGYNEQFF
cdr3_length: 14; v_call: TRBV10-3; j_call: TRBJ1-4; cdr3_aa: CAISESLTNEKLFF
cdr3_length: 13; v_call: TRBV18; j_call: TRBJ2-5; cdr3_aa: CASSPSRDTQEYF
cdr3_length: 15; v_call: TRBV5-4; j_call: TRBJ2-2; cdr3_aa: CASSLPGQGTGELFF